This TCR beta chain was observed in a study of T-cell reconstitution after alpha-beta-depleted transplantation in children. Points from the study as a whole: Newly produced T cells mostly provided counts and TCRbeta diversity after one year, as hyperexpanded clones declined. In patients about two months after transplant, alpha-beta T cells reportedly arose from several hundred expanded graft clones. There were some patients whose high TCRbeta diversity at day 60 came from surviving recipient T cells and thymic progenitors.

A library of TCRbeta sequences, prepared with unique molecular identifiers, was generated. One entry per CDR3 protein, called by TCRdb with MiXCR from the PCR reads. The data show 450,000 to 600,000 distinct CDR3 sequences, roughly a tenth seen once. Worth noting for this clonotype: Its specificity is not known.

The V gene's germline CDR1 is DFQATT and CDR2 SNEGSKA (reference sequence). Germline trimming cut 6 bases from V and 3 bases from J; bases unmatched to any gene: 7. The CDR3 is 13 amino acids. This sequence joins TRBV20-1 and TRBJ2-7; 8 nucleotides align to TRBD2. This specimen was PBMCs, taken before TCRalphabeta/CD19-depleted stem cell transplant. This clonotype originated in a child younger than 10 with inherited bone marrow failure, due to receive a stem cell transplant. The DNA for the CDR3 is TGCAGTGCCCCGACTAGCGAGCACTACGAGCAGTACTTC. Residues: CSAPTSEHYEQYF.